The 3 T cell receptor beta chains given below trace back to one sample, sequenced in a study of immune cell composition in non-small cell lung cancer (dated by TCRdb to 2017 to 2019). Libraries were prepared through the immunoSEQ multiplex PCR assay. TCRdb mirrors the immuneACCESS table, restricted to in-frame sequences. Some clones are absent from its copies; in checked studies, under half trace to an unresolved V gene, and the reason for the others is unknown. For this sample there are 1,000 to 1,500 clones; approximately 90% appear just once. Roughly 4.3% of the sample is held by the ten biggest clonotypes. The specimen sequenced was lung tumor tissue. The receptors come from a human donor with non-small cell lung cancer.

This chain joins TRBV10-3 and TRBJ2-7; TRBD1 matches at 9 bases. Germline V gene lookup returns CDR1 ENHRY and CDR2 SYGVKD. Trimming cost V 0 bases and J 5 bases; bases outside gene matches: 5. This CDR3 has 15 amino acids. The CDR3 here is CAISESGQGHNEQYF. The CDR3 DNA reads as TGTGCCATCAGTGAGTCTGGACAGGGGCATAACGAGCAGTACTTC.

This clone was counted once. The V gene is TRBV6-5, the J gene TRBJ2-7; D call uncertain. This CDR3 has 15 amino acids. Trimming took 0 bases from V and 5 from J, leaving 14 bases between them. Germline CDR1 is MNHEY and CDR2 is SVGAGI. The CDR3 loop is CASSYSSVLKDEQYF. The DNA for the CDR3 is TGTGCCAGCAGTTACTCGTCGGTCCTGAAAGACGAGCAGTACTTC.

The gene calls are TRBV28 and TRBJ2-1, with 11 bases that match TRBD1. This CDR3 is 17 amino acids long. Germline CDR1 is MDHEN and CDR2 is SYDVKM. Trimming cost V 4 bases and J 4 bases; bases outside gene matches: 9. CDR3 coding DNA: TGTGCCAGCAGTTCCTCGACCGGGACAGGGGGTTACAATGAGCAGTTCTTC. This gives the protein CASSSSTGTGGYNEQFF.